These 30 T cell receptor beta chains were sequenced from one sample in a study of T cell responses to AZD1222 COVID-19 vaccine. Assay used: immunoSEQ multiplex PCR; TCRdb lists only in-frame clones, some missing. This table holds tens of thousands of clones, roughly nine tenths found once. Sequences were derived from peripheral blood, sampled 28 days after the second AZD1222 dose. These receptors were collected from an adult who received the AZD1222 COVID-19 vaccine.

V and J are TRBV7-6 and TRBJ2-1; 13 positions agree with TRBD2. The germline V gene has CDR1 SGHVS and CDR2 FNYEAQ. CDR3 length: 20 residues. The V gene end was trimmed by 6 bases and the J gene end by 2 bases; junction bases not matched to a gene: 16. The CDR3 DNA reads as TGTGCCAGCAGGCAAATTCCGGGACTAGCGGGACAGGGGACCTACAATGAGCAGTTCTTC. It specifies CASRQIPGLAGQGTYNEQFF.

The rearrangement uses TRBV15 and TRBJ1-2; 10 nucleotides line up with TRBD1. The ends lost 8 bases at V and 2 bases at J; junction bases unmatched: 5. Germline V gene sequence: CDR1 LNHNV, CDR2 YYDKDF (reference sequence). The CDR3 is 14 amino acids. The CDR3 DNA sequence: TGTGCCACCCAGACAGGGGGCGAAAACTATGGCTACACCTTC. As protein: CATQTGGENYGYTF. The full variable domain, completed using reference TRBV15 and TRBJ1-2, is DAMVIQNPRYQVTQFGKPVTLSCSQTLNHNVMYWYQQKSSQAPKLLFHYYDKDFNNEADTPDNFQSRRPNTSFCFLDIRSPGLGDTAMYLCATQTGGENYGYTFGSGTRLTVV.

The rearrangement joins TRBV27 to TRBJ2-7; TRBD1 agrees at 9 bases. Trimming at V came to 3 bases and at J to 2 bases, leaving 5 bases not matched to a gene. This CDR3 region has 15 residues. Germline V gene lookup returns CDR1 MNHEY and CDR2 SMNVEV (reference sequence). CDR3 nucleotides: TGTGCCAGCAGTTTCGGGACAGGGTATGCCTACGAGCAGTACTTC. Translation: CASSFGTGYAYEQYF.

This clone was found a few times. V is TRBV9 and J is TRBJ2-2; D possibly corresponds to TRBD2 (6 bases). Trimming stripped 6 bases from V and 2 bases from J, with 14 bases between. Germline-derived CDR1 and CDR2 are SGDLS and YYNGEE. The CDR3 is made up of 15 amino acids. The CDR3 loop is CASNSGTLNTGELFF. Written as DNA, the CDR3 is TGTGCCAGCAACTCCGGGACTCTCAACACCGGGGAGCTGTTTTTT.

This clone has a handful of counts. This sequence joins TRBV18 and TRBJ1-1; 7 nucleotides match TRBD1. The germline gives CDR1 KGHSH, CDR2 LQKENI. J was trimmed by 4 bases and V by 1 base; bases with no gene match: 6. CDR3 length equals 15 residues. CDR3 nucleotide sequence: TGTGCCAGCTCACCACAACAGGGGCAGGGCACTGAAGCTTTCTTT. Protein: CASSPQQGQGTEAFF.

The J gene is TRBJ1-1, the V gene TRBV19; no firm D call. Deletions cut 6 bases from V and 2 bases from J, with 10 bases between. The germline gives CDR1 LNHDA, CDR2 SQIVND (reference sequence). CDR3 length equals 13 residues. This chain's CDR3 is CASSRKFNTEAFF. DNA for the CDR3: TGTGCCAGTAGCAGAAAATTTAACACTGAAGCTTTCTTT.

This chain connects TRBV24-1 to TRBJ2-7, with D perhaps matching TRBD1 (5 bases). This CDR3 region has 10 residues. Looked up from germline, CDR1 is KGHDR and CDR2 is SFDVKD. The CDR3 nucleotides are TGTGCTAGTAGGGGATACGAGCAGTACGTC. This gives the protein CASRGYEQYV.

CDR3: CASSFLDGNYGYTF. In DNA form, the CDR3 reads TGTGCCAGCAGCTTCCTGGACGGTAACTATGGCTACACCTTC. V usage is TRBV5-6 and J usage is TRBJ1-2, with D uncertain. Germline-derived CDR1 and CDR2 are SGHDT and YYEEEE. The length of the CDR3 is 14 residues. V shed 2 bases and J shed 1 base, with 9 bases lying between them. The full variable domain, in which reference TRBV5-6 and TRBJ1-2 provide the parts outside the CDR3, is DAGVTQSPTHLIKTRGQQVTLRCSPKSGHDTVSWYQQALGQGPQFIFQYYEEEERQRGNFPDRFSGHQFPNYSSELNVNALLLGDSALYLCASSFLDGNYGYTFGSGTRLTVV.

The chain joins TRBV18 to TRBJ2-7, with 9 bases identical to TRBD1. Germline lookup yields CDR1 KGHSH and CDR2 LQKENI. V dropped 3 bases and J dropped 1; count of bases not matched to a gene: 4. The CDR3 has 15 amino acids. The CDR3 reads CASSPPDRGSYEQYF. The CDR3 nucleotides read TGTGCCAGCTCACCGCCGGACAGGGGATCCTACGAGCAGTACTTC.

This chain links TRBV27 with TRBJ1-2; 9 bases map to TRBD1. V trimming: 6 bases; J trimming: 7 bases; junction bases outside the gene matches: 15. Germline values: CDR1 MNHEY, CDR2 SMNVEV (reference sequence). The CDR3 is 16 residues long. CDR3 in amino acids: CASSQRSTGTGTGYTF. In DNA form, the CDR3 reads TGTGCCAGCAGCCAGCGGTCTACCGGGACAGGGACTGGCTACACCTTC.

This clone has only one observation. The gene calls are TRBV18 and TRBJ2-6; TRBD1 matches 7 bases. V trimming: 5 bases; J trimming: 4 bases; junction bases outside the gene matches: 5. Germline V gives CDR1 KGHSH, CDR2 LQKENI. CDR3 size: 15 residues. The CDR3 nucleotides read TGTGCCAGCTCAAAGGGGGCCTCCGGGGCCAACGTCCTGACTTTC. As protein: CASSKGASGANVLTF.

V gene TRBV5-6 combines with J gene TRBJ1-6; 9 nucleotides line up with TRBD1. The CDR3 contains 18 residues. Germline V gene data show CDR1 as SGHDT and CDR2 as YYEEEE. V trimming: 4 bases; J trimming: 0 bases; junction bases outside the gene matches: 8. The CDR3 spells CASSSAGTGSSYNSPLHF. Here the CDR3 DNA reads TGTGCCAGCAGCAGCGCCGGGACAGGGAGCTCCTATAATTCACCCCTCCACTTT.

The chain joins TRBV6-5 to TRBJ2-7; D is unclear. This CDR3 contains 14 residues. V was shortened by 2 bases and J by 2 bases, with 10 bases between the two germline ends. Germline CDR1 and CDR2: MNHEY and SVGAGI. The CDR3 DNA follows: TGTGCCAGCAGTTACAGGGCAGTTACCTACGAGCAGTACTTC. This sequence encodes CASSYRAVTYEQYF.

This sequence joins TRBV28 and TRBJ2-5, with a tentative D call TRBD2 (6 bases). The germline CDR1 and CDR2 sequences are MDHEN and SYDVKM. This CDR3 has 14 amino acids. V was pared by 5 bases and J by 2 bases, with 12 bases between. The CDR3 DNA reads as TGTGCCAGCAGTCAGTTCCGGGGGCAAGAGACCCAGTACTTC. Its translation: CASSQFRGQETQYF.

This sequence joins TRBV28 and TRBJ2-7; 7 bases line up with TRBD1. V lost 6 bases to trimming and J lost 1 base; unmatched junction nucleotides: 9. CDR3 length equals 15 residues. Looked up from germline, CDR1 is MDHEN and CDR2 is SYDVKM. The CDR3 is CASRGAQGISYEQYF. DNA for the CDR3: TGTGCCAGCAGGGGGGCACAGGGGATATCCTACGAGCAGTACTTC.

The chain has TRBV25-1 and TRBJ1-5, with no clear D. Trimming removed 10 bases from V and 0 bases from J, with 10 bases in between. The length of the CDR3 is 13 residues. Germline V gene sequence: CDR1 MGHDK, CDR2 SYGVNS. The CDR3 DNA reads as TGTGCCACCCCACAGCTTAGCAATCAGCCCCAGCATTTT. Amino acid sequence: CATPQLSNQPQHF. Looking up the rest from reference TRBV25-1 and TRBJ1-5 gives the full variable domain: EADIYQTPRYLVIGTGKKITLECSQTMGHDKMYWYQQDPGMELHLIHYSYGVNSTEKGDLSSESTVSRIRTEHFPLTLESARPSHTSQYLCATPQLSNQPQHFGDGTRLSIL.

V gene TRBV19 combines with J gene TRBJ2-3; either TRBD1 or TRBD2 may supply D (7 bases each). V was cut by 10 bases and J by 2 bases, with 13 bases left in between. This CDR3 has 13 amino acids. Per the germline V gene, CDR1 is LNHDA and CDR2 is SQIVND (reference sequence). CDR3 bases: TGTGCCACTGGGGAGGGGGCCACAGATACGCAGTATTTT. Its translation is CATGEGATDTQYF.

The chain is built from TRBV6-6 and TRBJ2-2; TRBD1 aligns across 8 bases. Trimming at V came to 5 bases and at J to 5 bases, leaving 13 bases not matched to a gene. Germline CDR1 reads MNHNY; CDR2 reads SVGAGI (reference sequence). The CDR3 covers 17 residues. CDR3 amino acids: CASSPLPTGGGTGELFF. The CDR3, as DNA: TGTGCCAGCAGTCCGCTACCTACAGGGGGTGGGACCGGGGAGCTGTTTTTT.

This chain uses TRBV30 with TRBJ2-7; 8 nucleotides line up with TRBD1. V was clipped by 1 base and J by 6 bases; unmatched bases: 2. Germline V gene sequence: CDR1 GTSNPN, CDR2 SVGIG (reference sequence). There are 12 residues in the CDR3. CDR3 nucleotides: TGTGCCTGGAGTGGCGACAGGGGCGAGCAGTACTTC. It specifies CAWSGDRGEQYF.

The CDR3 coding sequence is TGTGCCAGCAGCTTAAGGACAGATACGCAGTATTTT. Its translation is CASSLRTDTQYF. This rearrangement joins TRBV7-8 to TRBJ2-3; D call uncertain. Per germline, CDR1 SGHVS and CDR2 FQNEAQ. The V gene lost 2 bases and the J gene lost 3 bases, with 3 bases spanning the gap. CDR3 length: 12 amino acids.

The chain carries TRBV9 and TRBJ2-7, with a weak D call TRBD1 (5 bases). The CDR3 runs to 14 residues. Per germline, CDR1 SGDLS and CDR2 YYNGEE. V was shortened by 0 bases and J by 3 bases, with 10 bases between the two germline ends. The CDR3 loop is CASSVGQGLYEQYF. The CDR3 DNA sequence: TGTGCCAGCAGCGTAGGGCAGGGTCTCTACGAGCAGTACTTC. The full variable domain, with the rest looked up from reference TRBV9 and TRBJ2-7, is DSGVTQTPKHLITATGQRVTLRCSPRSGDLSVYWYQQSLDQGLQFLIQYYNGEERAKGNILERFSAQQFPDLHSELNLSSLELGDSALYFCASSVGQGLYEQYFGPGTRLTVT.

V usage is TRBV7-8 and J usage is TRBJ2-1, with 7 bases that match TRBD1. The ends lost 4 bases at V and 7 bases at J; junction bases unmatched: 16. CDR1 SGHVS and CDR2 FQNEAQ come from the germline V gene. The CDR3 totals 17 residues. The CDR3 nucleotides are TGTGCCAGCAGCTCGCCTTCCGGACAGGTTCATCTTAATGAGCAGTTCTTC. It codes for CASSSPSGQVHLNEQFF. Filled out from reference TRBV7-8 and TRBJ2-1, the complete variable domain reads GAGVSQSPRYKVAKRGQDVALRCDPISGHVSLFWYQQALGQGPEFLTYFQNEAQLDKSGLPSDRFFAERPEGSVSTLKIQRTQQEDSAVYLCASSSPSGQVHLNEQFFGPGTRLTVL.

The V and J genes are TRBV19 and TRBJ1-4; 9 bases align to TRBD1. The CDR3 has 14 amino acids. Trimming cost V 5 bases and J 8 bases; bases outside gene matches: 6. CDR1 and CDR2 from the germline V gene are LNHDA and SQIVND (reference sequence). As DNA, the CDR3 is TGTGCCAGTAGTTGGGGACAGGGTAACGAAAAACTGTTTTTT. This encodes CASSWGQGNEKLFF.

The gene calls are TRBV28 and TRBJ1-5, with D unresolved. In germline, CDR1 is MDHEN, CDR2 SYDVKM. The V and J ends lost 2 bases and 4 bases respectively, with 21 bases between them. The CDR3 sequence is 18 residues long. In DNA, the CDR3 is TGTGCCAGCAGTTTACCTGTTGCGGGAGTAGGGCTTAATCAGCCCCAGCATTTT. This translates into CASSLPVAGVGLNQPQHF.

The rearrangement links TRBV5-1 to TRBJ2-7; 15 positions match TRBD2. This CDR3 comprises 17 residues. V lost 4 bases, J lost 0 bases, and 5 bases stayed unmatched. The germline CDR1 and CDR2 sequences are SGHRS and YFSETQ. CDR3 loop: CASSPGLAGGSSYEQYF. The CDR3 nucleotides read TGCGCCAGCAGCCCGGGACTAGCGGGGGGAAGCTCCTACGAGCAGTACTTC.

This chain links TRBV5-4 with TRBJ2-7, with 9 nucleotides matching TRBD1. Germline CDR1 SGHNT, CDR2 YYREEE (reference sequence). V shed 2 bases, J shed 6 bases, and the junction held 3 bases outside the gene matches. The CDR3 covers 13 residues. This CDR3 reads CASSFRTGAEQYV. In DNA form, the CDR3 reads TGTGCCAGCAGCTTCCGGACAGGGGCCGAGCAGTACGTC.

V gene TRBV19 combines with J gene TRBJ1-4; D not certain. This CDR3 has 16 residues. Germline lookup yields CDR1 LNHDA and CDR2 SQIVND (reference sequence). Trimming took off 6 bases at V and 8 bases at J, with 22 bases between the two ends. CDR3 DNA: TGTGCCAGTAGAAACCGCGGGCTGGGTGTAGGGGAAAAACTGTTTTTT. It yields the protein CASRNRGLGVGEKLFF. Looking up the rest from reference TRBV19 and TRBJ1-4 gives the full variable domain: DGGITQSPKYLFRKEGQNVTLSCEQNLNHDAMYWYRQDPGQGLRLIYYSQIVNDFQKGDIAEGYSVSREKKESFPLTVTSAQKNPTAFYLCASRNRGLGVGEKLFFGSGTQLSVL.

The rearrangement links TRBV20-1 to TRBJ2-1; 9 nucleotides match TRBD1. CDR1 and CDR2 from the germline V gene are DFQATT and SNEGSKA (reference sequence). The CDR3 is 17 residues long. Losses at the gene ends were 3 bases for V and 2 bases for J; bases not matched to a gene: 11. CDR3 nucleotides: TGCAGTGCTAGTCCTGCCCCAACAGGGGGCGCCTACAATGAGCAGTTCTTC. Its protein is CSASPAPTGGAYNEQFF.

This chain uses TRBV29-1 with TRBJ1-2; the D gene is possibly TRBD1 (6 bases). This CDR3 spans 15 amino acids. V shed 7 bases and J shed 1 base, with 19 bases lying between them. Germline lookup yields CDR1 SQVTM and CDR2 ANQGSEA. CDR3 residues: CSDQGTPGGNYGYTF. The CDR3 DNA reads TGCAGCGACCAGGGGACACCCGGCGGTAACTATGGCTACACCTTC.

This clone has only one observation. The rearrangement joins TRBV3-1 (or the pseudogene TRBV3-2) to TRBJ1-1; 11 bases fit TRBD1. V dropped 5 bases and J dropped 5; count of bases not matched to a gene: 13. The V gene's germline CDR1 is LGHDT and CDR2 YNNKEL (reference sequence). The CDR3 has 17 residues. CDR3 region: CASSTWTGGSLWTEAFF. CDR3 in DNA: TGTGCCAGCAGCACATGGACAGGGGGCTCTCTGTGGACTGAAGCTTTCTTT.